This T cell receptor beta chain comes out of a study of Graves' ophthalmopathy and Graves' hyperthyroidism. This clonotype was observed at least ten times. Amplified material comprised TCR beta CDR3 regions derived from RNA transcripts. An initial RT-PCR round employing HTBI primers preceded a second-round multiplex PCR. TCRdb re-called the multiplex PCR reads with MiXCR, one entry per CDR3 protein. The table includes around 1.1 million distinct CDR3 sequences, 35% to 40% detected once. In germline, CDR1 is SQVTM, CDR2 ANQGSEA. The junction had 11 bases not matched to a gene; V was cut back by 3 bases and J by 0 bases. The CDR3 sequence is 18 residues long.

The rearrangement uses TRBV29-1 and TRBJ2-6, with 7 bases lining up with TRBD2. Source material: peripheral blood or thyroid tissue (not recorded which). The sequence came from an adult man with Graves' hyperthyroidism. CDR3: CSVEGGWFSSSGANVLTF. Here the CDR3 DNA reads TGCAGCGTTGAGGGGGGGTGGTTTAGTAGCTCTGGGGCCAACGTCCTGACTTTC.